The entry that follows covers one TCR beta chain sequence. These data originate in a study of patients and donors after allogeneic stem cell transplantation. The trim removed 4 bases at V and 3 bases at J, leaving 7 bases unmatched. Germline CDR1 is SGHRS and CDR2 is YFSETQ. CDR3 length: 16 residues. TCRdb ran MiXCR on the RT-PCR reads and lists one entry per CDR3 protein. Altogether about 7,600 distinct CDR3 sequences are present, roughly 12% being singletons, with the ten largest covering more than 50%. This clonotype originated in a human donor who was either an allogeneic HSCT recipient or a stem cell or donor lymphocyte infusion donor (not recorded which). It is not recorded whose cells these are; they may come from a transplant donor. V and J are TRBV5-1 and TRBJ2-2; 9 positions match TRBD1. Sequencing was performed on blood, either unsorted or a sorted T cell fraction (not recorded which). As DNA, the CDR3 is TGCGCCAGCAGCCCACGACAGGGGGTCGACACCGGGGAGCTGTTTTTT. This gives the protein CASSPRQGVDTGELFF.